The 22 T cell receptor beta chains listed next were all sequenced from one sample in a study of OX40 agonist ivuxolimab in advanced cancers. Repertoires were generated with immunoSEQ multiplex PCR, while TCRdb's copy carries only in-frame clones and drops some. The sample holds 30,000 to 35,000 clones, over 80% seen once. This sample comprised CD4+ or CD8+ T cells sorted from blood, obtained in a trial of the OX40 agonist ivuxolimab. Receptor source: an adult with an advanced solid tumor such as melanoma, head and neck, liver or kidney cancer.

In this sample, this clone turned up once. CDR3 in DNA: TGTGCCAGCAGCGTAGTGGCGGGGGGAGTGAATGAGCAGTTCTTC. Its protein is CASSVVAGGVNEQFF. This chain joins TRBV9 and TRBJ2-1, with 8 bases that match TRBD2. Trimming took 0 bases from V and 7 from J; bases not matched to a gene: 6. Germline V lookup: CDR1 SGDLS, CDR2 YYNGEE. The CDR3 runs 15 residues.

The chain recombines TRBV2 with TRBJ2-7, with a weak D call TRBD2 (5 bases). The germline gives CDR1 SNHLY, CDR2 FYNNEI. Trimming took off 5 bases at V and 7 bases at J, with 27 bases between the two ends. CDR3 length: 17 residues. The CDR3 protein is CASSFGPPGLLSGEQYF. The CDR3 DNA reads TGTGCCAGCAGTTTTGGGCCCCCGGGCCTTCTATCGGGGGAGCAGTACTTC.

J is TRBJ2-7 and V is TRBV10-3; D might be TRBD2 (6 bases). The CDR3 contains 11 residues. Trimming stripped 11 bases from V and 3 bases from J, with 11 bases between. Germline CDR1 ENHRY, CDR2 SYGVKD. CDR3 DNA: TGTGCCGTGGGGCGGGACTACGAGCAGTACTTC. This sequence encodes CAVGRDYEQYF.

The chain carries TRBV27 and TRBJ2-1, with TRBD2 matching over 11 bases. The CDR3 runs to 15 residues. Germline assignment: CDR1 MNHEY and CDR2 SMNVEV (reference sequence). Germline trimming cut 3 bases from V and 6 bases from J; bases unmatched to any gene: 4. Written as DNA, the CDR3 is TGTGCCAGCAGTTTTAGCGGGAGGGCCCCCAATGAGCAGTTCTTC. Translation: CASSFSGRAPNEQFF.

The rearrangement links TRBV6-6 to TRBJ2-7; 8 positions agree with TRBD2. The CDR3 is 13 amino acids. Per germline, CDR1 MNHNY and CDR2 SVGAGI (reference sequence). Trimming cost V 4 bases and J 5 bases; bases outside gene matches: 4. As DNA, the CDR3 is TGTGCCAGCAGTTCCGTGCGGGGGGACGAGCAGTACTTC. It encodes CASSSVRGDEQYF.

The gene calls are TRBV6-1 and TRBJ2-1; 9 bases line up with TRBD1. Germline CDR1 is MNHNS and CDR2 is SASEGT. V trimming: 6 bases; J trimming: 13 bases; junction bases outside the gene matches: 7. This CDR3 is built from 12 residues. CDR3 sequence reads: CASRGQGGYQFF. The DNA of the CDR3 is TGTGCCAGCAGGGGACAGGGTGGGTACCAGTTCTTC.

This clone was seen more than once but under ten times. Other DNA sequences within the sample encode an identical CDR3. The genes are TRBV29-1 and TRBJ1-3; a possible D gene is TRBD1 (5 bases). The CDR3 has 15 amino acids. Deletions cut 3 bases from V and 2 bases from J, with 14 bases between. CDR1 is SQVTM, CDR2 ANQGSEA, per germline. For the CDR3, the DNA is TGCAGCGTTGACTCAGGGAGTGGGGCTGGAAACACCATATATTTT. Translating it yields CSVDSGSGAGNTIYF. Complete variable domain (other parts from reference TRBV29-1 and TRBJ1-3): SAVISQKPSRDICQRGTSLTIQCQVDSQVTMMFWYRQQPGQSLTLIATANQGSEATYESGFVIDKFPISRPNLTFSTLTVSNMSPEDSSIYLCSVDSGSGAGNTIYFGEGSWLTVV.

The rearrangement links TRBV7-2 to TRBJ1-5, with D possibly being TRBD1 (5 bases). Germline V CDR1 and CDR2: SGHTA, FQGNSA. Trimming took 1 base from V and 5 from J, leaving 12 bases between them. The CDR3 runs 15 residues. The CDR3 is CASSLEAGSYQPQHF. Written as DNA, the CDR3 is TGTGCCAGCAGCTTAGAAGCAGGGTCCTATCAGCCCCAGCATTTT.

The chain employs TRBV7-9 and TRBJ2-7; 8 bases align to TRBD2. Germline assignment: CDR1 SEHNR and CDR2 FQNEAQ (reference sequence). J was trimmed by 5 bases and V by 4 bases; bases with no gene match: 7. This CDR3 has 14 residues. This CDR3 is CASSSGGKGNEQYF. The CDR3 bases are TGTGCCAGCAGCTCGGGGGGGAAGGGGAACGAGCAGTACTTC.

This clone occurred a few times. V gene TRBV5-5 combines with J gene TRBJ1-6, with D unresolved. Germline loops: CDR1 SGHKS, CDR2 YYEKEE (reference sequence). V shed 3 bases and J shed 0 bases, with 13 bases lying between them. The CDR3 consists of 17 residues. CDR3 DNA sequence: TGTGCCAGCAGCTCCCACCCACAGAGCTCCTATAATTCACCCCTCCACTTT. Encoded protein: CASSSHPQSSYNSPLHF.

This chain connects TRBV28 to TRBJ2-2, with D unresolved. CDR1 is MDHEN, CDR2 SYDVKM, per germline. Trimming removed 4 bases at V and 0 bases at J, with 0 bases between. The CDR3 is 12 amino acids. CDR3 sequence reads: CASSSNTGELFF. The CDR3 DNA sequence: TGTGCCAGCAGTTCGAACACCGGGGAGCTGTTTTTT.

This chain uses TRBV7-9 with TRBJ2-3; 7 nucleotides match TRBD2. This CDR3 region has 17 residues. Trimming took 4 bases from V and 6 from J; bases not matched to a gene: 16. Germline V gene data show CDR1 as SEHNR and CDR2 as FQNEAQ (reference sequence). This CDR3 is CASSSPWSGDPGDTQYF. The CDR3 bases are TGTGCCAGCAGCTCACCGTGGAGCGGGGACCCCGGGGATACGCAGTATTTT.

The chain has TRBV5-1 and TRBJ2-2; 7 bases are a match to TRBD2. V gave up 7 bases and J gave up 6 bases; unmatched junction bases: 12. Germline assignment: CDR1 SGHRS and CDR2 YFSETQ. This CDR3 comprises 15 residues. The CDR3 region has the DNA TGCGCCAGCTCCGCCCAAGGAAGCGGGGCCGGGGAGCTGTTTTTT. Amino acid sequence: CASSAQGSGAGELFF.

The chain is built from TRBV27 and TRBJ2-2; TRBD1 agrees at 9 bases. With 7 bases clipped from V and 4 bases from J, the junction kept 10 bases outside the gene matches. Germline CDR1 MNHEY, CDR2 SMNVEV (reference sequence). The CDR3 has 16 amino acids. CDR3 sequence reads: CASTTLGTGITGELFF. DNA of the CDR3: TGTGCCAGCACCACCCTGGGGACAGGGATCACCGGGGAGCTGTTTTTT.

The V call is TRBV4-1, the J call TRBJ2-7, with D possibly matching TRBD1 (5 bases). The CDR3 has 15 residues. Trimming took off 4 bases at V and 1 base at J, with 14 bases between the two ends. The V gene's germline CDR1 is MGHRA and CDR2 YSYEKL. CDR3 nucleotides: TGCGCCAGCAGCCCCCGTAACAGGTTTTCCTACGAGCAGTACTTC. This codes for CASSPRNRFSYEQYF.

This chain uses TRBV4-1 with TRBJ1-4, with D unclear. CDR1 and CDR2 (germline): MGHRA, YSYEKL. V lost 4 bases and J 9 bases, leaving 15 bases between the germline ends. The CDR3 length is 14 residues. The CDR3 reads CASSPPSTGKKLFF. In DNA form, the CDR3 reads TGCGCCAGCAGCCCCCCTTCAACGGGAAAAAAACTGTTTTTT.

The CDR3 nucleotides are TGCGCCAGCAGCCAAGGGGGGGGACAGAGTGGTGAAAAACTGTTTTTT. Its translation: CASSQGGGQSGEKLFF. V is TRBV4-1 and J is TRBJ1-4, with 7 bases fitting TRBD1. This CDR3 comprises 16 residues. Germline V gene data show CDR1 as MGHRA and CDR2 as YSYEKL. With V trimmed by 1 base and J by 7 bases, 9 bases remained unmatched.

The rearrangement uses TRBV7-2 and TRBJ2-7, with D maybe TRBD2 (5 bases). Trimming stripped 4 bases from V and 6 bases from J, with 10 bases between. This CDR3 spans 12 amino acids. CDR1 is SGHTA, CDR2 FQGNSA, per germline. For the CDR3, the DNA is TGTGCCAGCAGCTCCGGACGGGGCGAGCAGTACTTC. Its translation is CASSSGRGEQYF.

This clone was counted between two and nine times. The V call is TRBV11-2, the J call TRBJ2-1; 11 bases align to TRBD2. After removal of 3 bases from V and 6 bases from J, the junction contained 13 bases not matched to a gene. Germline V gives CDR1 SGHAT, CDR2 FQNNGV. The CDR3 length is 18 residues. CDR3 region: CASSFGLAGGRGGNEQFF. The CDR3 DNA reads TGTGCCAGCAGCTTCGGGCTAGCGGGGGGCCGAGGAGGCAATGAGCAGTTCTTC.

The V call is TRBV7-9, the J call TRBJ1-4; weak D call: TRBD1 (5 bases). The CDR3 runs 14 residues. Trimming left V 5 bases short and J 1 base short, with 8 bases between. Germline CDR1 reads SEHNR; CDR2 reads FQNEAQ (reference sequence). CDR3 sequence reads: CASSPTGTNEKLFF. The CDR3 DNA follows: TGTGCCAGCAGCCCCACAGGAACTAATGAAAAACTGTTTTTT. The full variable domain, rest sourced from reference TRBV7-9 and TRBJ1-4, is DTGVSQNPRHKITKRGQNVTFRCDPISEHNRLYWYRQTLGQGPEFLTYFQNEAQLEKSRLLSDRFSAERPKGSFSTLEIQRTEQGDSAMYLCASSPTGTNEKLFFGSGTQLSVL.

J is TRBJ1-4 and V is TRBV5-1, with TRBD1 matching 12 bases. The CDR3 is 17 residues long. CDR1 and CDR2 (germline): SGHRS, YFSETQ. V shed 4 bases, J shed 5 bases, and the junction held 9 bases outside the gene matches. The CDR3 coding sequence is TGCGCCAGCAGCCGCACCGGGACAGGGGGCCGAAATGAAAAACTGTTTTTT. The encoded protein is CASSRTGTGGRNEKLFF.

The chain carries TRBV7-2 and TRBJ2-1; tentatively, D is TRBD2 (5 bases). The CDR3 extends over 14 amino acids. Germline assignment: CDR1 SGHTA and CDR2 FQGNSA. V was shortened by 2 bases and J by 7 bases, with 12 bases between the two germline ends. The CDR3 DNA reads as TGTGCCAGCAGCTTAACTACGGGGTATAATGAGCAGTTCTTC. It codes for CASSLTTGYNEQFF.